This TCR beta chain originates from a study of blood T cell repertoires in COVID-19 (dated by TCRdb to 2018 to 2021). Looking at the study overall: The collaborator samples originated in the United States, Italy and Spain and spanned the acute and convalescent phases of COVID-19. The material from the prospective study consisted of cDNA or gDNA derived from T cells, B-cell-depleted T cells, or PBMCs. Deeply sampled blood TCRbeta repertoires from subjects exposed to, actively infected with, or recovered from COVID-19 were included in the dataset. The repertoires were released in a freely available public database meant as a resource for research on the immune response to SARS-CoV-2. Samples came from the ongoing ImmuneRACE study (first 160 participants) plus 1,254 subjects from 6 global collaborators. The sample metadata nearly always contained a de-identified subject ID, COVID-19 status, age in years and sex. Where HLA class I and class II types were available, the types were taken from metadata supplied by the sample provider, not from assay-based typing. The study at large found these results: The amount of clinical and demographic metadata varied by source and participant and was provided uncurated.

Whole blood was collected in K2EDTA tubes by collaborating institutions according to the institutions' own protocols. For TCRbeta analysis, collaborators shipped samples in one of three forms: frozen whole blood, isolated PBMCs, or DNA extracted from either of those sample types. The CDR3, from cysteine to phenylalanine, totals 14 residues. Only the CDR3 portion is preserved as DNA: 42 bases, with reading frame beginning at the first base. Here V drops 6 bases and J drops 0 bases, and the junction holds 3 bases not matched to any gene. CDR1 and CDR2 are drawn from the germline V gene: MNHEY, SVGAGI. There are a few counts of this clone. The antigen it recognizes is unknown. There are no base qualities to consult, and no much larger clone falls within one base. TCRbeta CDR3 regions were amplified from genomic DNA by means of the immunoSEQ Assay, a bias-controlled multiplex PCR. The authors' pipeline ran thus. The number of nucleated cells in each sample was estimated from the amplification of reference gene primers within the assay. Sequence reads were collapsed and filtered to measure the absolute abundance of every unique TCRbeta CDR3 rearrangement. Productive Simpson clonality was computed per sample as the square root of Simpson's diversity index over productive rearrangements. The table was pulled from immuneACCESS by TCRdb, which kept in-frame rearrangements only. Such tables lose some clones; where checked, under half of the loss comes from unresolved V genes, and the rest has no known cause. D and trimming were read from the DNA, whereas the V and J calls and clone size are those reported in that table. The sample includes some 83,000 clones, with approximately 84% observed a single time. Of the sample, over 5.5% falls within the top ten clones.

This TCR was sampled from a man in his sixties with active or convalescent COVID-19. The sequenced sample consisted of peripheral blood. The V and J genes are TRBV6-5 and TRBJ1-2; the junction holds 8 bases that match TRBD1. The CDR3 in this case is CASSQGATNYGYTF. The base sequence is TGTGCCAGCAGCCAGGGGGCCACTAACTATGGCTACACCTTC.